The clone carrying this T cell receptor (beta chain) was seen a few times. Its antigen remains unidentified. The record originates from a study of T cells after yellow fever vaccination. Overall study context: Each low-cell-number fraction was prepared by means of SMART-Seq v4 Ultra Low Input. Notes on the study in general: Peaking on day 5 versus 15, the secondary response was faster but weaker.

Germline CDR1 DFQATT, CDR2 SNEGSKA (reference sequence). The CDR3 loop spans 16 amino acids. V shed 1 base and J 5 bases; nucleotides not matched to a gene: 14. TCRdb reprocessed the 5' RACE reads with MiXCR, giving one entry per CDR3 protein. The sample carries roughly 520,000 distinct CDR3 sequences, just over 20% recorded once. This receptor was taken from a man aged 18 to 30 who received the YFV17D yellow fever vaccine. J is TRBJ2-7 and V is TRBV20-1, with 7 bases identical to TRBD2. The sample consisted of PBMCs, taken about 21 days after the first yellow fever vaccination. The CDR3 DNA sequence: TGCAGTGCTAGAGGGGGCGGGACTAATCGTCGGGACGAGCAGTACTTC. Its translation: CSARGGGTNRRDEQYF.